This is a list of T cell receptor beta chains from one sample in a study of blood T cell repertoires in COVID-19. Produced via immunoSEQ multiplex PCR; TCRdb's table is partial and in-frame only. The data hold 210,000 or so clones, with approximately 83% observed a single time. Source material: PBMCs or T cells enriched from blood (not recorded which). These TCRs come from a woman aged 45-60 years who had been exposed to COVID-19. Each CDR3 is given with its conserved first and last residue. The D gene is left open where the match is weak. Size is stated for part of the rows, as once, few or many counts, or as a class when the clone is expanded.

TRBJ2-2 TRBV5-1 TRBD1 NA 16 CASQIDGQGVTGELFF TGCGCCAGCCAAATTGACGGACAGGGGGTAACCGGGGAGCTGTTTTTT
TRBJ2-3 TRBV3-1/TRBV3-2 TRBD1 NA 15 CASSQGTGDTDTQYF TGTGCCAGCAGCCAAGGGACAGGGGACACAGATACGCAGTATTTT
TRBJ2-1 TRBV27 TRBD2 NA 16 CASRRLAGDPYNEQFF TGTGCCAGCAGACGACTAGCGGGGGACCCCTACAATGAGCAGTTCTTC
TRBJ2-5 TRBV7-9 NA NA 14 CASSPRGTQETQYF TGTGCCAGCAGCCCTAGGGGGACCCAAGAGACCCAGTACTTC
TRBJ1-1 TRBV7-2 NA NA 13 CASRGGMNTEAFF TGTGCCAGCCGGGGGGGGATGAACACTGAAGCTTTCTTT
TRBJ1-1 TRBV7-9 NA NA 12 CASRGANTEAFF TGTGCCAGCCGTGGGGCGAACACTGAAGCTTTCTTT
TRBJ2-3 TRBV11-2 TRBD2 NA 16 CASSSQLAGVVDTQYF TGTGCCAGCAGCTCCCAACTAGCGGGGGTGGTAGATACGCAGTATTTT
TRBJ2-2 TRBV5-6 TRBD2 NA 16 CASRPRPGLAIGELFF TGTGCCAGCAGACCTCGGCCGGGACTAGCGATCGGGGAGCTGTTTTTT
TRBJ1-4 TRBV15 NA few 15 CATSVTGSTNEKLFF TGTGCCACCAGCGTTACAGGGTCAACTAATGAAAAACTGTTTTTT
TRBJ1-2 TRBV6-6 TRBD1 NA 14 CASTRAGGDYGYTF TGTGCCAGCACCAGGGCAGGGGGCGATTATGGCTACACCTTC
TRBJ1-1 TRBV20-1 TRBD1 NA 11 CSARKTGEAFF TGCAGTGCTAGGAAGACAGGGGAAGCTTTCTTT
TRBJ1-5 TRBV12-3/TRBV12-4 TRBD1 NA 13 CASRRQGSQPQHF TGTGCCAGCAGGAGACAGGGAAGTCAGCCCCAGCATTTT
TRBJ2-5 TRBV1 NA NA 13 CTTRLVYMETQYF TGCACCACCCGACTAGTCTATATGGAGACCCAGTACTTC
TRBJ2-3 TRBV7-9 NA NA 17 CASSSPPGTSSTDTQYF TGTGCCAGCAGCTCACCTCCCGGGACTTCTAGCACAGATACGCAGTATTTT
TRBJ1-2 TRBV5-4 NA NA 15 CASMARGAGNYGYTF TGTGCCAGCATGGCCCGCGGGGCGGGGAACTATGGCTACACCTTC
TRBJ1-4 TRBV30 TRBD1 NA 12 CAWRQGREKLFF TGTGCCTGGCGACAGGGGCGGGAAAAACTGTTTTTT
TRBJ1-1 TRBV6-5 NA NA 13 CASSYNRNTEAFF TGTGCCAGCAGTTATAACAGGAACACTGAAGCTTTCTTT
TRBJ1-4 TRBV27 NA once 13 CASSRWRNEKLFF TGTGCCAGCAGTCGGTGGAGAAATGAAAAACTGTTTTTT
TRBJ2-7 TRBV2 NA NA 13 CASTLGQPYEQYF TGTGCCAGCACGCTCGGACAGCCATACGAGCAGTACTTC
TRBJ1-2 TRBV20-1 NA NA 11 CSARDEPRETF TGCAGTGCTAGAGATGAGCCCCGTGAGACCTTC
TRBJ2-5 TRBV5-1 NA once 14 CASSPGQWGETQYF TGCGCCAGCAGCCCCGGACAGTGGGGAGAGACCCAGTACTTC
TRBJ1-5 TRBV19 NA NA 15 CASSAAPSSNQPQHF TGTGCCAGTAGTGCCGCACCGAGTAGCAATCAGCCCCAGCATTTT
TRBJ1-2 TRBV18 NA few 14 CASSKDRLNYGYTF TGTGCCAGCTCAAAAGACAGGTTAAACTATGGCTACACCTTC
TRBJ1-2 TRBV13 NA NA 14 CASSPRTVNYGYTF TGTGCCAGCAGCCCTAGGACAGTCAATTATGGCTACACCTTC
TRBJ1-2 TRBV7-2 NA NA 14 CASSLAEGGYGYTF TGTGCCAGCAGCTTAGCAGAGGGGGGGTATGGCTACACCTTC
TRBJ1-1 TRBV7-2 NA NA 16 CASSLLRGGNGGEAFF TGTGCCAGCAGCCTCCTACGGGGAGGAAATGGAGGGGAAGCTTTCTTT
TRBJ1-5 TRBV19 NA NA 14 CASSESLGNQPQHF TGTGCCAGTAGTGAGAGCTTGGGCAATCAGCCCCAGCATTTT
TRBJ1-1 TRBV5-6 TRBD1 NA 15 CASSLWTGGLTEAFF TGTGCCAGCAGCCTATGGACAGGGGGCCTCACTGAAGCTTTCTTT
TRBJ2-2 TRBV11-2 TRBD2 NA 13 CASTAGGLGELFF TGTGCCAGCACCGCGGGGGGGCTCGGGGAGCTGTTTTTT
TRBJ1-5 TRBV28 NA once 15 CASSLGHITDQPQHF TGTGCCAGCAGTTTGGGACACATCACCGATCAGCCCCAGCATTTT
TRBJ1-3 TRBV5-1 NA NA 14 CASSLGSGRNTIYF TGCGCCAGCAGCTTGGGGTCAGGGAGAAACACCATATATTTT
TRBJ1-5 TRBV4-1 NA NA 18 CASSHPTGGAPLNQPQHF TGCGCCAGCAGCCATCCCACGGGCGGGGCACCCCTCAATCAGCCCCAGCATTTT
TRBJ2-1 TRBV28 TRBD1 NA 13 CASSPGQGHEQFF TGTGCCAGCAGCCCTGGACAGGGTCATGAGCAGTTCTTC
TRBJ2-5 TRBV7-9 TRBD2 NA 16 CASSFLLSGGQETQYF TGTGCCAGCAGCTTCCTTCTGAGCGGGGGGCAAGAGACCCAGTACTTC
TRBJ1-1 TRBV3-1/TRBV3-2 NA few 14 CASSWDLSGTEAFF TGTGCCAGCAGCTGGGACTTATCGGGCACTGAAGCTTTCTTT
TRBJ1-4 TRBV7-8 TRBD1 NA 16 CASSLVGVPGGEKLFF TGTGCCAGCAGCTTAGTAGGTGTGCCAGGGGGTGAAAAACTGTTTTTT
TRBJ1-2 TRBV19 NA NA 13 CASSITVNYGYTF TGTGCCAGTAGTATAACGGTGAACTATGGCTACACCTTC
TRBJ1-1 TRBV6-5 NA NA 14 CASTPTVMGTEAFF TGTGCCAGCACCCCGACAGTCATGGGGACTGAAGCTTTCTTT
TRBJ1-5 TRBV21-1 NA NA 15 CASSRQGGDNQPQHF TGTGCCAGCAGTCGACAGGGCGGGGACAATCAGCCCCAGCATTTT
TRBJ1-1 TRBV6-2/TRBV6-3 TRBD1 NA 17 CASSYSKGQGMNTEAFF TGTGCCAGCAGTTACTCGAAGGGACAGGGGATGAACACTGAAGCTTTCTTT
TRBJ1-3 TRBV5-1 NA NA 16 CASSLRGMSSGNTIYF TGCGCCAGCAGCTTACGGGGAATGAGCTCTGGAAACACCATATATTTT
TRBJ1-2 TRBV15 NA NA 15 CATSRALSTNYGYTF TGTGCCACCAGCAGAGCTCTCAGTACTAACTATGGCTACACCTTC
TRBJ2-1 TRBV5-6 TRBD1 NA 14 CASKGGIGYNEQFF TGTGCCAGCAAAGGGGGCATTGGGTACAATGAGCAGTTCTTC
TRBJ1-2 TRBV5-6 NA NA 13 CASSSGQRGGYTF TGTGCCAGCAGCTCCGGACAAAGAGGAGGCTACACCTTC